Following are 31 T cell receptor beta chains from one sample sequenced in a study of post-analysis software for immune sequencing data. Study findings and constraints: TRBV5-6, TRBV5-1 and TRBV20-1 were among four or five TRBV segments more frequent in patients than controls.

No antigen has been identified for these receptors. Researchers reported that TCR beta cDNA libraries carried unique molecular identifiers. TCRdb independently ran MiXCR on the PCR reads; one entry per CDR3 protein. The sample has about 430,000 distinct CDR3 sequences; 30% to 45% are singletons. The sample was blood. These receptors were obtained from a girl aged 2 to 10 with multiple sclerosis.

This clonotype showed up just a few times. The rearrangement links TRBV6-1 to TRBJ1-5; TRBD1 is a possible D gene (6 bases). Per germline, CDR1 MNHNS and CDR2 SASEGT. Trimming shortened V by 3 bases and J by 9 bases, and 15 bases separated the two germline ends. This CDR3 region has 14 residues. The CDR3 region is CASSDRGESMPQHF. The CDR3 DNA follows: TGTGCCAGCAGTGATAGGGGGGAGAGTATGCCCCAGCATTTT.

The rearrangement joins TRBV6-1 to TRBJ1-2; TRBD1 matches 7 bases. The CDR3 loop spans 18 amino acids. V lost 5 bases to trimming and J lost 4 bases; unmatched junction nucleotides: 19. Germline loops: CDR1 MNHNS, CDR2 SASEGT. The CDR3 sequence is CASSRLRGPWGMGYGYTF. The CDR3 bases are TGTGCCAGCAGTAGATTAAGGGGGCCTTGGGGTATGGGCTATGGCTACACCTTC.

This chain connects TRBV24-1 to TRBJ2-3, with 8 bases fitting TRBD2. CDR3 size: 16 residues. CDR1 KGHDR and CDR2 SFDVKD come from the germline V gene. V lost 4 bases, J lost 0 bases, and 5 bases stayed unmatched. CDR3 DNA sequence: TGTGCCACCAGTGACAGCGGGAGAGCTAGCACAGATACGCAGTATTTT. Translated: CATSDSGRASTDTQYF.

In this sample, this clonotype turned up many times. For the CDR3, the DNA is TGTGCCAGCAGTTTTGAGGCAGGCCAGCCCCAGCATTTT. It codes for CASSFEAGQPQHF. This rearrangement joins TRBV28 to TRBJ1-5; D unresolved. Germline loops: CDR1 MDHEN, CDR2 SYDVKM. Trimming took off 3 bases at V and 7 bases at J, with 10 bases between the two ends. The CDR3 runs 13 residues.

J is TRBJ2-5 and V is TRBV7-8; no clear D. The germline V gene has CDR1 SGHVS and CDR2 FQNEAQ. The CDR3 loop spans 15 amino acids. The germline V and J ends were trimmed by 1 base and 9 bases, with 18 bases remaining between them. CDR3 coding DNA: TGTGCCAGCAGCTTAGTGGGATCCCGAGACCGGGCCCAGTACTTC. It encodes CASSLVGSRDRAQYF.

The rearrangement links TRBV12-3 or TRBV12-4 to TRBJ2-2; 7 positions agree with TRBD1. This CDR3 region has 15 residues. V shed 7 bases and J 2 bases; nucleotides not matched to a gene: 7. In DNA, the CDR3 is TGTGCCAGCAATTACAGGGGCCGAAACACCGGGGAGCTGTTTTTT. Protein product: CASNYRGRNTGELFF.

This clonotype was seen only a few times. The V and J genes are TRBV5-1 and TRBJ2-2; D is perhaps TRBD1 (6 bases). The V end was cut by 4 bases, the J end by 3 bases, with 10 bases between. Germline V gene sequence: CDR1 SGHRS, CDR2 YFSETQ. The CDR3 covers 14 residues. CDR3 coding DNA: TGCGCCAGCAGCCTGGACAGCTACACCGGGGAGCTGTTTTTT. As protein: CASSLDSYTGELFF.

This sequence joins TRBV2 and TRBJ2-3; 7 nucleotides match TRBD1. Per germline, CDR1 SNHLY and CDR2 FYNNEI. The V segment lost 7 bases and the J segment 2 bases; nucleotides outside the gene matches: 12. The CDR3 length is 16 residues. CDR3 amino acids: CASKRAPGGNTDTQYF. The CDR3 DNA is TGTGCCAGCAAGAGAGCCCCAGGGGGAAACACAGATACGCAGTATTTT.

This chain uses TRBV2 with TRBJ2-7; D remains unclear. Near its end, the DNA agrees better with TRBJ2-5, so the J call may be wrong. Per the germline V gene, CDR1 is SNHLY and CDR2 is FYNNEI. The CDR3 covers 10 residues. Here the CDR3 reads CASEIVTQYF. In nucleotides, the CDR3 is TGTGCCAGCGAAATTGTGACCCAGTACTTC.

This clonotype was found once. The chain joins TRBV20-1 to TRBJ2-7; 9 positions match TRBD1. Germline V CDR1 and CDR2: DFQATT, SNEGSKA (reference sequence). V gave up 6 bases and J gave up 2 bases; unmatched junction bases: 5. The CDR3 runs 13 residues. As DNA, the CDR3 is TGCAGTGCACGGACAGGGGTCACCTACGAGCAGTACTTC. Translation: CSARTGVTYEQYF.

The CDR3 DNA reads as TGTGCCAGCAGCCGAGGGACACGGAACACTGAAGCTTTCTTT. This gives the protein CASSRGTRNTEAFF. V and J are TRBV7-8 and TRBJ1-1; tentative D call: TRBD1 (6 bases). The ends were cut back, 5 bases at V and 1 base at J, with 11 bases in the middle. The CDR3 has 14 amino acids. The germline CDR1 and CDR2 sequences are SGHVS and FQNEAQ.

V is TRBV7-6 and J is TRBJ2-5, with D hard to call. The CDR3 runs to 15 residues. Germline V gives CDR1 SGHVS, CDR2 FNYEAQ. Trimming pared 4 bases from V and 6 bases from J, leaving 18 bases between. The CDR3, as DNA: TGTGCCAGCAGCTCCCCCCCGGATGTTGAAAAGACCCAGTACTTC. Its protein product is CASSSPPDVEKTQYF.

This clonotype was recorded a few times. V and J are TRBV20-1 and TRBJ1-2; unclear D gene. The CDR3 is made up of 12 amino acids. Germline V gives CDR1 DFQATT, CDR2 SNEGSKA (reference sequence). Trimming removed 5 bases from V and 8 bases from J, with 15 bases in between. The chain's CDR3 is CSAPSGRRGYTF. CDR3 nucleotide sequence: TGCAGTGCTCCGAGCGGACGAAGGGGCTACACCTTC.

This clonotype was observed a few times. The chain couples TRBV10-3 to TRBJ2-1; 7 bases align to TRBD1. Losses at the gene ends were 6 bases for V and 7 bases for J; bases not matched to a gene: 9. Per the germline V gene, CDR1 is ENHRY and CDR2 is SYGVKD. The CDR3 is 14 residues long. The CDR3 loop is CAISPDRDLNEQFF. The CDR3 DNA reads as TGTGCCATCAGCCCCGACAGGGATTTAAATGAGCAGTTCTTC.

This clonotype was counted only a few times. Compared with germline, one end of the junction differs, possibly owing to a read error. J is TRBJ2-5 and V is TRBV5-1; D uncertain. This CDR3 has 15 residues. Germline-derived CDR1 and CDR2 are SGHRS and YFSETQ. The CDR3 sequence is CANSLRTKSKETQYF. CDR3 sequence (DNA): TGCGCCAACAGCTTGCGGACCAAATCTAAAGAGACCCAGTACTTC.

The genes are TRBV4-3 and TRBJ2-5; maybe TRBD1 (8 bases). CDR1 is LGHNA, CDR2 YSLEER, per germline. V gave up 0 bases and J gave up 2 bases, with 25 bases separating them. The CDR3 runs to 20 residues. The CDR3 here is CASSQDRVQGGVRGQETQYF. Written as DNA, the CDR3 is TGCGCCAGCAGCCAAGATCGGGTACAGGGGGGGGTACGGGGTCAAGAGACCCAGTACTTC.

The CDR3 sequence is CSVRGQNSYEQYF. The CDR3 DNA follows: TGCAGCGTTCGGGGACAGAACTCCTACGAGCAGTACTTC. J is TRBJ2-7 and V is TRBV29-1, with 7 bases that match TRBD1. Germline-derived CDR1 and CDR2 are SQVTM and ANQGSEA. The J segment lost 0 bases and the V segment lost 5 bases, leaving 4 bases of the junction unmatched. CDR3 size: 13 residues.

The chain carries TRBV25-1 and TRBJ2-3; D uncertain. Germline CDR1 and CDR2: MGHDK and SYGVNS. This CDR3 has 14 residues. Trimming removed 3 bases from V and 0 bases from J, with 7 bases in between. DNA for the CDR3: TGTGCCAGCAGTGAGTTACATAGCACAGATACGCAGTATTTT. Protein product: CASSELHSTDTQYF.

Only a few counts were recorded for this clonotype. The V and J genes are TRBV10-3 and TRBJ2-4; tentative D call: TRBD2 (6 bases). In germline, CDR1 is ENHRY, CDR2 SYGVKD. CDR3 size: 15 residues. The ends were cut back, 10 bases at V and 0 bases at J, with 16 bases in the middle. Here the CDR3 reads CATSDVKGAKNIQYF. The CDR3 nucleotides are TGTGCCACTAGCGACGTGAAGGGAGCCAAAAACATTCAGTACTTC.

V gene TRBV12-3 or TRBV12-4 combines with J gene TRBJ2-5; the match to TRBD2 covers 10 bases. This CDR3 has 17 amino acids. Trimming took 5 bases from V and 0 from J; bases not matched to a gene: 9. DNA of the CDR3: TGTGCCAGCAGTGGGGGGAGCGGGAGGGCTTACCAAGAGACCCAGTACTTC. It yields the protein CASSGGSGRAYQETQYF.

The chain employs TRBV3-1 and TRBJ2-7; no clear D. Germline V gene data show CDR1 as LGHDT and CDR2 as YNNKEL (reference sequence). V lost 3 bases to trimming and J lost 5 bases, with 14 bases between them. The CDR3 loop spans 14 amino acids. The CDR3 region is CASSHQSILDEQYF. The DNA of the CDR3 is TGTGCCAGCAGCCACCAGTCAATCCTCGACGAGCAGTACTTC.

CDR3: CASSLGSSNRGLGYTF. The CDR3 DNA reads TGTGCCAGCAGCTTAGGGAGTTCAAACAGGGGGTTGGGCTACACCTTC. The V call is TRBV7-2, the J call TRBJ1-2; 8 nucleotides match TRBD1. Germline V gene lookup returns CDR1 SGHTA and CDR2 FQGNSA. The CDR3 has 16 residues. V was clipped by 1 base and J by 8 bases; unmatched bases: 12.

The J gene is TRBJ1-6, the V gene TRBV5-6, with unresolved D. V was clipped by 0 bases and J by 8 bases, with 9 bases between them. This CDR3 region has 14 residues. CDR1 and CDR2 (germline): SGHDT, YYEEEE. CDR3 protein: CASSLAEVYSPLHF. CDR3 nucleotide sequence: TGTGCCAGCAGCTTGGCAGAGGTCTATTCACCCCTCCACTTT.

The chain uses TRBV5-6 and TRBJ2-1; 8 bases match TRBD1. The CDR3 loop spans 16 amino acids. CDR1 and CDR2 from the germline V gene are SGHDT and YYEEEE. J gave up 4 bases and V 4 bases, and 10 bases lay outside the gene matches. This chain's CDR3 is CASSPDRVRAYNEQFF. The DNA of the CDR3 is TGTGCCAGCAGCCCGGACAGGGTACGAGCTTACAATGAGCAGTTCTTC.

The CDR3 nucleotides read TGTGCCAGCACCCAAGCCAGGGGGCCCACAGATACGCAGTATTTT. Translated, it gives CASTQARGPTDTQYF. The genes are TRBV28 and TRBJ2-3; 8 bases are a match to TRBD1. Trimming at V came to 7 bases and at J to 2 bases, leaving 8 bases not matched to a gene. The CDR3 extends over 15 amino acids. Germline values: CDR1 MDHEN, CDR2 SYDVKM.

The rearrangement links TRBV20-1 to TRBJ2-1; D gene uncertain. This CDR3 comprises 14 residues. Germline lookup yields CDR1 DFQATT and CDR2 SNEGSKA (reference sequence). V was shortened by 6 bases and J by 0 bases, with 12 bases between the two germline ends. The CDR3: CSATDSSSYNEQFF. CDR3 DNA sequence: TGCAGTGCCACGGATTCCAGCTCCTACAATGAGCAGTTCTTC.

V usage is TRBV4-2 and J usage is TRBJ1-5; 7 bases align to TRBD1. J was trimmed by 7 bases and V by 0 bases; bases with no gene match: 6. CDR1 LGHNA and CDR2 YNFKEQ come from the germline V gene. CDR3 length: 15 amino acids. Written as DNA, the CDR3 is TGTGCCAGCAGCCAAGATGGGGACAGTCTACAGCCCCAGCATTTT. It specifies CASSQDGDSLQPQHF.

This chain connects TRBV6-6 to TRBJ2-7; 10 bases map to TRBD2. The CDR3 has 16 residues. In germline, CDR1 is MNHNY, CDR2 SVGAGI (reference sequence). J lost 4 bases, V lost 2 bases, and 8 bases had no gene match. The CDR3, as DNA: TGTGCCAGCAGTTACCCAAGCGGGAGGGTTGTTTACGAGCAGTACTTC. This encodes CASSYPSGRVVYEQYF.

This chain links TRBV29-1 with TRBJ2-7, with a weak D call TRBD1 (5 bases). V lost 7 bases to trimming and J lost 3 bases, with 25 bases between them. Germline V gives CDR1 SQVTM, CDR2 ANQGSEA. The CDR3 has 16 residues. For the CDR3, the DNA is TGCAGCGCGCTCGGGTTTGGGGCCGGATATATCTACGAGCAGTACTTC. Encoded protein: CSALGFGAGYIYEQYF.

This clonotype was recorded a few times. The chain links TRBV20-1 to TRBJ2-7, with D tentatively TRBD1 or TRBD2 (6 bases each). Trimming removed 1 base at V and 3 bases at J, with 13 bases between. This CDR3 is 14 amino acids long. Germline-derived CDR1 and CDR2 are DFQATT and SNEGSKA (reference sequence). CDR3 sequence reads: CSARAGRGLYEQYF. CDR3 in DNA: TGCAGTGCTAGAGCGGGCAGGGGACTCTACGAGCAGTACTTC.

This clonotype was observed a single time. CDR3 sequence reads: CASTLGAGLLRHQQFF. CDR3 coding DNA: TGTGCCAGCACCCTAGGAGCGGGGCTCCTAAGGCATCAGCAGTTCTTC. This rearrangement joins TRBV27 to TRBJ2-1, with TRBD2 matching over 7 bases. CDR3 size: 16 residues. Germline V gene sequence: CDR1 MNHEY, CDR2 SMNVEV (reference sequence). The V segment lost 7 bases and the J segment 11 bases; nucleotides outside the gene matches: 20.